This record looks at one T cell receptor beta chain sequence and its context. This entry comes from a study of blood T cell repertoires in COVID-19. Generated by immunoSEQ multiplex PCR, the TCRdb table keeps only in-frame clones and is missing some. The sample yields roughly 200,000 clones, approximately 83% seen once. The germline CDR1 and CDR2 sequences are KGHSH and LQKENI. V lost 2 bases, J lost 5 bases, and 9 bases lay in between. This CDR3 is 13 amino acids long. Material for sequencing was peripheral blood. This receptor was taken from a man in his sixties with acute or convalescent COVID-19. This chain uses TRBV18 with TRBJ2-5; D unresolved. The CDR3 loop is CASSPGREETQYF. The CDR3 nucleotides are TGTGCCAGCTCACCAGGTCGTGAGGAGACCCAGTACTTC.